Following are 26 T cell receptor beta chains from one sample sequenced in a study of blood T cell repertoires in COVID-19. Libraries were prepared by immunoSEQ multiplex PCR; TCRdb keeps only in-frame clonotypes and omits some of them. The sample has fewer than 120,000 clones, around 68% seen once; the top ten hold 6.5% to 8.5%. What was sequenced was peripheral blood. The receptors here all came from a woman in her sixties or seventies with acute or convalescent COVID-19.

The genes are TRBV24-1 and TRBJ1-5; 10 bases match TRBD1. The CDR3 length is 16 residues. Germline V gene data show CDR1 as KGHDR and CDR2 as SFDVKD. With V trimmed by 4 bases and J by 3 bases, 5 bases remained unmatched. This CDR3 reads CATSDRDRGNNQPQHF. CDR3 sequence (DNA): TGTGCCACCAGTGACCGGGACAGGGGCAACAATCAGCCCCAGCATTTT.

Concerning this clone: In the same sample, other DNA sequences code for this CDR3. V usage is TRBV5-6 and J usage is TRBJ1-2; TRBD1 agrees at 9 bases. This CDR3 region has 14 residues. Germline V gene lookup returns CDR1 SGHDT and CDR2 YYEEEE. The V gene end was trimmed by 3 bases and the J gene end by 4 bases; junction bases not matched to a gene: 4. DNA of the CDR3: TGTGCCAGCAGCTCGGGACAGGGCCCCTATGGCTACACCTTC. Its protein is CASSSGQGPYGYTF.

This clone was seen more than once but under ten times. The rearrangement joins TRBV6-6 to TRBJ1-6; 7 bases fit TRBD1. The CDR3 spans 18 residues. Germline loops: CDR1 MNHNY, CDR2 SVGAGI (reference sequence). After removal of 6 bases from V and 0 bases from J, the junction contained 11 bases not matched to a gene. CDR3 amino acids: CASRRSTGLSSYNSPLHF. CDR3 coding DNA: TGTGCCAGCAGACGATCGACAGGGCTGAGCTCCTATAATTCACCCCTCCACTTT.

This CDR3 is CASSLAQGVNSPLHF. DNA for the CDR3: TGTGCCAGCAGCTTAGCCCAGGGGGTGAATTCACCCCTCCACTTT. V usage is TRBV7-2 and J usage is TRBJ1-6, with 7 nucleotides matching TRBD1. CDR1 and CDR2 (germline): SGHTA, FQGNSA. The J segment lost 7 bases and the V segment lost 0 bases, leaving 3 bases of the junction unmatched. The CDR3 is 15 amino acids.

The CDR3 reads CASSTLQAAATQYF. Here the CDR3 DNA reads TGTGCCAGCAGCACACTACAGGCGGCGGCGACCCAGTACTTC. The chain uses TRBV7-9 and TRBJ2-5; possible D gene TRBD1, 5 bases. Germline lookup yields CDR1 SEHNR and CDR2 FQNEAQ (reference sequence). The CDR3 is made up of 14 amino acids. V gave up 5 bases and J gave up 7 bases, with 17 bases separating them.

The J gene is TRBJ1-2, the V gene TRBV7-2, with 10 bases that match TRBD1. V dropped 4 bases and J dropped 4; count of bases not matched to a gene: 15. CDR3 length: 18 residues. The germline V gene has CDR1 SGHTA and CDR2 FQGNSA. CDR3 sequence: CASSSSRDRGPLSYGYTF. The CDR3 region has the DNA TGTGCCAGCAGCTCAAGCCGGGACAGGGGCCCCCTCAGCTATGGCTACACCTTC. Combining the CDR3 with reference TRBV7-2 and TRBJ1-2 gives the whole variable domain GAGVSQSPSNKVTEKGKDVELRCDPISGHTALYWYRQSLGQGLEFLIYFQGNSAPDKSGLPSDRFSAERTGGSVSTLTIQRTQQEDSAVYLCASSSSRDRGPLSYGYTFGSGTRLTVV.

J is TRBJ1-1 and V is TRBV19; 12 bases are shared with TRBD1. Germline-derived CDR1 and CDR2 are LNHDA and SQIVND (reference sequence). The CDR3 is 15 amino acids. V lost 1 base, J lost 3 bases, and 0 bases stayed unmatched. CDR3 bases: TGTGCCAGTAGTATAGGGGACAGGGGGCACACTGAAGCTTTCTTT. Its protein is CASSIGDRGHTEAFF.

The J gene is TRBJ2-1, the V gene TRBV10-3; 8 bases fit TRBD1. Germline V CDR1 and CDR2: ENHRY, SYGVKD. The CDR3 covers 17 residues. Losses at the gene ends were 3 bases for V and 5 bases for J; bases not matched to a gene: 12. The CDR3 is CAISDRGQPGGHNEQFF. The CDR3 bases are TGTGCCATCAGTGACAGGGGGCAGCCCGGCGGCCACAATGAGCAGTTCTTC.

The V gene is TRBV6-2 or TRBV6-3, the J gene TRBJ1-5; 7 bases match TRBD1. This CDR3 is built from 17 residues. V was pared by 5 bases and J by 9 bases, with 19 bases of the junction left unmatched. Germline V gene lookup returns CDR1 MNHEY and CDR2 SVGEGT. Here the CDR3 reads CASSLSGTAHIGWPQHF. CDR3 DNA: TGTGCCAGCAGTCTCTCCGGGACAGCGCATATTGGTTGGCCCCAGCATTTT.

The chain is built from TRBV7-2 and TRBJ2-3, with D possibly being TRBD2 (5 bases). Trimming removed 5 bases from V and 0 bases from J, with 9 bases in between. Germline V gene data show CDR1 as SGHTA and CDR2 as FQGNSA. The CDR3 totals 14 residues. The chain's CDR3 is CASSNGLSTDTQYF. The CDR3 coding sequence is TGTGCCAGCAGCAACGGACTCAGCACAGATACGCAGTATTTT.

The J gene is TRBJ1-2, the V gene TRBV4-2; TRBD1 might be the D (5 bases). The V gene lost 1 base and the J gene lost 8 bases, with 14 bases spanning the gap. The CDR3 totals 14 residues. From germline, CDR1 is LGHNA and CDR2 YNFKEQ. The CDR3 DNA reads TGTGCCAGCAGCCAAGGGCAGGGTGGTGAAGGCTACACCTTC. Translation: CASSQGQGGEGYTF.

This clone was counted only a few times. The CDR3 protein is CASSLEGPETQYF. DNA for the CDR3: TGTGCCAGCAGCTTAGAGGGGCCAGAGACCCAGTACTTC. The V call is TRBV11-2, the J call TRBJ2-5; possible D gene TRBD1, 5 bases. Germline V gives CDR1 SGHAT, CDR2 FQNNGV. Deletions cut 0 bases from V and 4 bases from J, with 6 bases between. The CDR3 is 13 amino acids.

The chain combines TRBV15 with TRBJ1-4; 11 nucleotides align to TRBD1. Germline values: CDR1 LNHNV, CDR2 YYDKDF (reference sequence). The CDR3 has 15 residues. V lost 3 bases, J lost 8 bases, and 5 bases stayed unmatched. The CDR3 loop reads CATSRGQGDWEKLFF. DNA of the CDR3: TGTGCCACCAGCAGGGGACAGGGGGATTGGGAAAAACTGTTTTTT.

This clone appeared a single time. This chain's CDR3 is CASSQDHSGTGYF. The CDR3 region has the DNA TGTGCCAGCAGCCAAGATCATTCCGGGACAGGGTATTTT. The chain carries TRBV3-1 (or the pseudogene TRBV3-2) and TRBJ2-3, with TRBD1 matching over 8 bases. Germline lookup yields CDR1 LGHDT and CDR2 YNNKEL (reference sequence). This CDR3 comprises 13 residues. J lost 14 bases, V lost 0 bases, and 7 bases had no gene match.

The chain links TRBV28 to TRBJ2-1; 11 bases are a match to TRBD2. The CDR3 totals 15 residues. Per germline, CDR1 MDHEN and CDR2 SYDVKM. J gave up 4 bases and V 3 bases, and 2 bases lay outside the gene matches. As DNA, the CDR3 is TGTGCCAGCAGTTTCCTAGCGGGGGGATACAATGAGCAGTTCTTC. Its protein product is CASSFLAGGYNEQFF.

The chain employs TRBV18 and TRBJ1-2; tentative D call: TRBD1 (5 bases). V gave up 0 bases and J gave up 9 bases, with 11 bases separating them. Germline CDR1 reads KGHSH; CDR2 reads LQKENI. The CDR3 sequence is 13 residues long. The CDR3 loop reads CASSPPGGASYTF. DNA of the CDR3: TGTGCCAGCTCACCACCGGGCGGGGCGAGCTACACCTTC.

The chain employs TRBV19 and TRBJ1-2; 9 bases map to TRBD1. The CDR3 length is 15 residues. The V gene's germline CDR1 is LNHDA and CDR2 SQIVND (reference sequence). The V gene end was trimmed by 4 bases and the J gene end by 3 bases; junction bases not matched to a gene: 6. CDR3 residues: CASSTTGGADYGYTF. The CDR3 DNA reads TGTGCCAGTAGTACCACAGGGGGCGCTGACTATGGCTACACCTTC.

The rearrangement uses TRBV4-2 and TRBJ2-2, with a possible D match to TRBD2 (6 bases). Germline V lookup: CDR1 LGHNA, CDR2 YNFKEQ. The length of the CDR3 is 16 residues. V lost 0 bases, J lost 8 bases, and 16 bases lay in between. The CDR3 loop is CASSQDTTSNAGELFF. CDR3 nucleotide sequence: TGTGCCAGCAGCCAAGACACGACTAGTAACGCTGGGGAGCTGTTTTTT.

The rearrangement joins TRBV2 to TRBJ2-7; 8 nucleotides line up with TRBD2. The J segment lost 0 bases and the V segment lost 7 bases, leaving 2 bases of the junction unmatched. CDR1 SNHLY and CDR2 FYNNEI come from the germline V gene. This CDR3 is 13 amino acids long. Here the CDR3 DNA reads TGTGCCAGCAACGGGGGGGCCTCCTACGAGCAGTACTTC. It codes for CASNGGASYEQYF.

This clone has a handful of counts. Other DNA sequences in the sample encode the same CDR3. This rearrangement joins TRBV7-9 to TRBJ1-3; D may be TRBD1 (5 bases). The CDR3 runs to 14 residues. V lost 5 bases and J lost 0, with 8 bases in between. Germline V gene lookup returns CDR1 SEHNR and CDR2 FQNEAQ (reference sequence). For the CDR3, the DNA is TGTGCCAGCAGCCCGGACATCTCTGGAAACACCATATATTTT. Translating gives CASSPDISGNTIYF.

The chain has TRBV30 and TRBJ1-5; 10 bases match TRBD1. The CDR3 is 15 residues long. CDR1 and CDR2 from the germline V gene are GTSNPN and SVGIG (reference sequence). V shed 3 bases and J 6 bases; nucleotides not matched to a gene: 8. CDR3 loop: CAWSGGQGVFQPQHF. DNA for the CDR3: TGTGCCTGGAGCGGAGGACAGGGGGTATTTCAGCCCCAGCATTTT. The full variable domain, in which reference TRBV30 and TRBJ1-5 provide the parts outside the CDR3, is SQTIHQWPATLVQPVGSPLSLECTVEGTSNPNLYWYRQAAGRGLQLLFYSVGIGQISSEVPQNLSASRPQDRQFILSSKKLLLSDSGFYLCAWSGGQGVFQPQHFGDGTRLSIL.

This clone was seen just once. The rearrangement uses TRBV21-1 and TRBJ1-1; the D call of TRBD1 is as the table states it, not checked on the DNA. TRBV21-1 represents a pseudogene. The CDR3 totals 13 residues. DNA for the CDR3: TGTGCCAGCAGCAAAGTTGAAGACAATTTAGCTTTCTTT. Its protein is CASSKVEDNLAFF.

The chain carries TRBV28 and TRBJ1-3, with unresolved D. V shed 5 bases and J shed 0 bases, with 8 bases lying between them. The CDR3 extends over 14 amino acids. Germline CDR1 is MDHEN and CDR2 is SYDVKM. The DNA of the CDR3 is TGTGCCAGCAGTACACCCAACTCTGGAAACACCATATATTTT. Translated, it gives CASSTPNSGNTIYF.

The chain carries TRBV24-1 and TRBJ2-7; perhaps TRBD1 as D (7 bases). The CDR3 covers 14 residues. Trimming removed 4 bases from V and 6 bases from J, with 15 bases in between. Germline loops: CDR1 KGHDR, CDR2 SFDVKD. In DNA form, the CDR3 reads TGTGCCACCAGTGACGCGGGACAGCTATCCGAGCAGTACTTC. This translates into CATSDAGQLSEQYF.

J is TRBJ1-5 and V is TRBV28, with D maybe TRBD1 (6 bases). V gave up 4 bases and J gave up 0 bases, with 16 bases separating them. The CDR3 loop spans 17 amino acids. Germline lookup yields CDR1 MDHEN and CDR2 SYDVKM. In DNA form, the CDR3 reads TGTGCCAGCAGTTCGTCGGAGAACAGGGCTAGCAATCAGCCCCAGCATTTT. Its translation is CASSSSENRASNQPQHF. The full variable domain, completed using reference TRBV28 and TRBJ1-5, is DVKVTQSSRYLVKRTGEKVFLECVQDMDHENMFWYRQDPGLGLRLIYFSYDVKMKEKGDIPEGYSVSREKKERFSLILESASTNQTSMYLCASSSSENRASNQPQHFGDGTRLSIL.

This clone was seen repeatedly, ten times or more. This CDR3 is CSVRTGSSYEQYF. The CDR3, as DNA: TGCAGCGTTAGGACAGGTAGCTCCTACGAGCAGTACTTC. The gene calls are TRBV29-1 and TRBJ2-7, with TRBD1 identical over 7 bases. J lost 0 bases, V lost 5 bases, and 4 bases had no gene match. CDR3 length equals 13 residues. Germline CDR1 SQVTM, CDR2 ANQGSEA.